This T cell receptor (beta chain) was sequenced during a study of monozygotic twins with inflammatory bowel disease. Study results and limitations: Diversity of TCRbeta measured by inverse Simpson was lower in IBD patients than in healthy co-twins. Relative clonotype sharing with others was diminished in IBD patients versus healthy twins, particularly with disease activity.

This CDR3 comprises 17 residues. CDR1 and CDR2 from the germline V gene are LGHDT and YNNKEL (reference sequence). There were about 3,500 ng of total RNA used for each TCR library. Via template switching, UMIs carrying a 6-nucleotide sample barcode were introduced. TCRdb reprocessed the 5' RACE reads and stores each CDR3 protein as one record, lacking DNA. The sample's table shows fewer than 450,000 distinct CDR3 sequences. On this clonotype itself: The antigen is undetermined.

What was sequenced was blood. The origin of this receptor is a human donor with ulcerative colitis or Crohn's disease, or a healthy co-twin of an affected twin (not recorded which). The rearrangement joins TRBV3-1 to TRBJ1-5; TCRdb's D gene call, TRBD1, goes unchecked for lack of DNA. CDR3 region: CASSRTGGAGSNQPQHF.